A single sample is the source of the 16 T cell receptor beta chains below, sequenced in a study of T cell repertoires in cytomegalovirus infection. TCRdb re-derived calls from the reads in MiXCR, one entry per CDR3 protein. The data hold over 100,000 distinct CDR3 sequences, with more than 15% observed a single time. The sample comprised PBMCs. The receptors were gathered from a human donor in good health (CMV status not recorded). Some clones in this sample may be carry-over from other donors' samples.

This clonotype was observed many times. The rearrangement uses TRBV6-1 and TRBJ2-5, with D possibly TRBD2 on 6 matching bases. Trimming left V 7 bases short and J 2 bases short, with 20 bases between. Germline V gene data show CDR1 as MNHNS and CDR2 as SASEGT. This CDR3 spans 16 amino acids. The CDR3 region has the DNA TGTGCCAGCACGACGGAACTAGCCCCTCCACAAGAGACCCAGTACTTC. Protein: CASTTELAPPQETQYF.

The genes are TRBV11-2 and TRBJ1-2; D gene unclear. CDR1 SGHAT and CDR2 FQNNGV come from the germline V gene. The V end lost 5 bases, the J end lost 8 bases, and 15 bases lay between the germline ends. The CDR3 runs 13 residues. As DNA, the CDR3 is TGTGCCAGCAGCCAGCTTCGGGAACCAGGCTACACCTTC. Its translation is CASSQLREPGYTF.

This clonotype was counted ten times or more. The chain employs TRBV7-3 and TRBJ2-2; D is possibly TRBD2 (6 bases). The germline V gene has CDR1 SGHTA and CDR2 FQGTGA. The CDR3 extends over 14 amino acids. The V end was cut by 4 bases, the J end by 5 bases, with 11 bases between. CDR3 sequence reads: CASSWMGGTGELFF. CDR3 sequence (DNA): TGTGCCAGCAGCTGGATGGGAGGAACCGGGGAGCTGTTTTTT.

At least ten counts were recorded for this clonotype. The rearrangement uses TRBV7-6 and TRBJ1-1; tentatively, D is TRBD1 (5 bases). Germline values: CDR1 SGHVS, CDR2 FNYEAQ. The CDR3 has 14 amino acids. V lost 2 bases and J 4 bases, leaving 11 bases between the germline ends. This CDR3 is CASSLSRVVTEAFF. CDR3 nucleotides: TGTGCCAGCAGCTTATCCAGGGTCGTCACTGAAGCTTTCTTT.

This clonotype was counted between two and nine times. The V and J genes are TRBV11-2 and TRBJ2-1; D is perhaps TRBD1 (5 bases). Trimming left V 0 bases short and J 4 bases short, with 10 bases between. The CDR3 is 15 amino acids. Germline assignment: CDR1 SGHAT and CDR2 FQNNGV. DNA for the CDR3: TGTGCCAGCAGCTTAGATCGTTCAGGGTACAATGAGCAGTTCTTC. It yields the protein CASSLDRSGYNEQFF.

A few counts support this clonotype. The rearrangement uses TRBV12-3 or TRBV12-4 and TRBJ1-1; D is ambiguous. V was clipped by 4 bases and J by 0 bases, with 6 bases between them. The CDR3 has 13 residues. The CDR3 protein is CASSWTVNTEAFF. CDR3 DNA: TGTGCCAGCAGTTGGACTGTGAACACTGAAGCTTTCTTT.

In its sample, this clonotype was seen a few times. One junction end disagrees with the germline gene, perhaps due to a read error. This sequence joins TRBV20-1 and TRBJ2-2; perhaps TRBD2 as D (6 bases). Germline CDR1 DFQATT, CDR2 SNEGSKA (reference sequence). The CDR3 sequence is 15 residues long. CDR3 DNA sequence: TGCAGCGCTAGTCGGAGGGGAAGGGGCACCGGGGAGCTGTTTTTT. This translates into CSASRRGRGTGELFF.

This clonotype was observed a few times. This sequence joins TRBV3-1 and TRBJ1-1; weak D call: TRBD1 (6 bases). The CDR3 length is 14 residues. Looked up from germline, CDR1 is LGHDT and CDR2 is YNNKEL (reference sequence). Trimming removed 2 bases from V and 5 bases from J, with 12 bases in between. CDR3 nucleotide sequence: TGTGCCAGCAGCCAACAACAGGGAGTTACTGAAGCTTTCTTT. Amino acids: CASSQQQGVTEAFF.

This clonotype was detected ten times or more. The J gene is TRBJ2-1, the V gene TRBV7-2; 14 bases fit TRBD2. The CDR3 spans 16 residues. Germline CDR1 SGHTA, CDR2 FQGNSA. The ends lost 5 bases at V and 4 bases at J; junction bases unmatched: 4. The CDR3 DNA follows: TGTGCCAGCAGCCCGACTAGCGGGGGGGGGTACAATGAGCAGTTCTTC. Protein product: CASSPTSGGGYNEQFF.

This clonotype was seen more than once but under ten times. The chain combines TRBV28 with TRBJ1-2; weak D call: TRBD1 (6 bases). CDR1 is MDHEN and CDR2 is SYDVKM in the germline V gene. The CDR3 consists of 16 residues. The ends were cut back, 0 bases at V and 4 bases at J, with 15 bases in the middle. CDR3 sequence reads: CASSLWKGGIVYGYTF. In DNA, the CDR3 is TGTGCCAGCAGTTTATGGAAAGGGGGAATCGTCTATGGCTACACCTTC.

This clonotype was observed at least ten times. The gene calls are TRBV15 and TRBJ1-3; possible D gene TRBD1, 6 bases. Germline CDR1 reads LNHNV; CDR2 reads YYDKDF (reference sequence). The CDR3 is 17 residues long. V was cut by 5 bases and J by 0 bases, with 17 bases left in between. CDR3 in DNA: TGTGCCACCAGCCGAAGAACCGACAGGAGCTCTGGAAACACCATATATTTT. Translating gives CATSRRTDRSSGNTIYF.

The rearrangement links TRBV7-2 to TRBJ1-1, with D possibly TRBD1 on 5 matching bases. Trimming cost V 5 bases and J 10 bases, with 20 bases left between them. The CDR3 spans 14 residues. From germline, CDR1 is SGHTA and CDR2 FQGNSA. CDR3 bases: TGTGCCAGCAGCCGAAATAATCGCGGGGCGGCAGCTTTCTTT. Translating gives CASSRNNRGAAAFF.

V and J are TRBV5-1 and TRBJ1-1, with 9 bases identical to TRBD1. V shed 7 bases and J 4 bases; nucleotides not matched to a gene: 8. There are 14 residues in the CDR3. The V gene's germline CDR1 is SGHRS and CDR2 YFSETQ. The CDR3 DNA follows: TGCGCCAGCGGCAAGGGACAGGGCGGCACTGAAGCTTTCTTT. It is translated as CASGKGQGGTEAFF.

A remark on this clonotype: Since a much larger clone is just one base distant, this may be a read error. This chain links TRBV6-2 or TRBV6-3 with TRBJ2-2; 7 bases map to TRBD1. Germline values: CDR1 MNHEY, CDR2 SVGEGT. This CDR3 spans 15 amino acids. The DNA of the CDR3 is TGTGACAGCAGAACGGGACAGCTTAACACCGGGGAGCTGTTTTTT. It specifies CDSRTGQLNTGELFF.

The genes are TRBV7-3 and TRBJ1-1; D is unclear. Trimming stripped 4 bases from V and 4 bases from J, with 10 bases between. Germline assignment: CDR1 SGHTA and CDR2 FQGTGA. The CDR3 sequence is 13 residues long. DNA of the CDR3: TGTGCCAGCAGCTCCAAGCCCGGCACTGAAGCTTTCTTT. This translates into CASSSKPGTEAFF.

With regard to this clonotype: The conserved phenylalanine or tryptophan normally closing the CDR3 is absent here, so this likely arose from a read error. No DNA is shown, since the ends of the CDR3 on it are uncertain; the CDR3 is the one TCRdb lists. The chain couples TRBV20-1 to TRBJ1-2. CDR1 is DFQATT, CDR2 SNEGSKA, per germline (reference sequence). The CDR3 spans 8 amino acids, including both terminal residues. This chain's CDR3 is CSARSSRG.